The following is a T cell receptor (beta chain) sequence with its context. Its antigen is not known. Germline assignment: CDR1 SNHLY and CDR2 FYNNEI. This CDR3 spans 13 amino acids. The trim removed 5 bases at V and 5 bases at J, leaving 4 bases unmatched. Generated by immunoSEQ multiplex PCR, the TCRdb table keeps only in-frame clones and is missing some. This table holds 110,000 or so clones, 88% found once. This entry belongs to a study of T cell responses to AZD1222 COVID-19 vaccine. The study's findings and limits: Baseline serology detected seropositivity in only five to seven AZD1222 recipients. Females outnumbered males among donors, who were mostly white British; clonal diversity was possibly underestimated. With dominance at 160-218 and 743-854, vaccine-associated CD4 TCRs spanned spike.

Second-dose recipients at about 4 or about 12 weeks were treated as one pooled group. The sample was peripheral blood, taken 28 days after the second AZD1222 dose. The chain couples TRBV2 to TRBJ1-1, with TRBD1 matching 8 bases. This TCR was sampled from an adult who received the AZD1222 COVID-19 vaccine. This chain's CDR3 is CASSTGGGTEAFF. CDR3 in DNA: TGTGCCAGCAGTACAGGGGGAGGTACTGAAGCTTTCTTT.